This passage covers 32 T cell receptor beta chains from one sample sequenced in a study of Graves' ophthalmopathy and Graves' hyperthyroidism. RNA transcripts were the source from which TCR beta CDR3 regions were amplified. In the first round, RT-PCR was carried out with HTBI primers, and a multiplex PCR formed the second round. MiXCR, run by TCRdb on the multiplex PCR reads, gives a single entry per CDR3 protein. The table records 660,000 or so distinct CDR3 sequences, just over 40% of them present only once. The sequenced sample consisted of peripheral blood. The source is an adult man with Graves' ophthalmopathy.

This clonotype was detected many times. CDR3 bases: TGTGCCAGCAGGGGGCGTCAAGAGACCCAGTACTTC. It is translated as CASRGRQETQYF. The chain uses TRBV5-8 and TRBJ2-5; the D gene is possibly TRBD1 (5 bases). Per germline, CDR1 SGHTS and CDR2 YDEGEE. V was pared by 5 bases and J by 2 bases, with 7 bases between. This CDR3 has 12 amino acids.

This clonotype was counted at least ten times. CDR3 region: CASRGDSYEQYF. The CDR3 bases are TGTGCCAGCAGGGGGGACTCCTACGAGCAGTACTTC. This chain links TRBV12-3 or TRBV12-4 with TRBJ2-7; either TRBD1 or TRBD2 may supply D (5 bases each). V was cut by 6 bases and J by 0 bases, with 6 bases left in between. The CDR3 sequence is 12 residues long.

At least ten counts were recorded for this clonotype. The chain employs TRBV5-4 and TRBJ2-5; maybe TRBD2 (5 bases). Germline V gene data show CDR1 as SGHNT and CDR2 as YYREEE (reference sequence). This CDR3 spans 12 amino acids. Deletions cut 7 bases from V and 2 bases from J, with 9 bases between. The CDR3 bases are TGTGCCAGCGGGAGCCGGCAAGAGACCCAGTACTTC. Its protein is CASGSRQETQYF.

This clonotype was seen ten or more times. The rearrangement uses TRBV7-8 and TRBJ1-5; D gene uncertain. CDR1 and CDR2 from the germline V gene are SGHVS and FQNEAQ. Trimming stripped 5 bases from V and 2 bases from J, with 13 bases between. The CDR3 loop spans 15 amino acids. This chain's CDR3 is CASSVTRWGNQPQHF. CDR3 coding DNA: TGTGCCAGCAGCGTGACCCGGTGGGGCAATCAGCCCCAGCATTTT.

This clonotype was counted a few times. The chain has TRBV4-1 and TRBJ1-4, with 10 bases lining up with TRBD1. The CDR3 loop spans 17 amino acids. Germline CDR1 reads MGHRA; CDR2 reads YSYEKL. J lost 0 bases, V lost 4 bases, and 5 bases had no gene match. CDR3 sequence: CASSPRDRGATNEKLFF. Written as DNA, the CDR3 is TGCGCCAGCAGCCCCCGGGACAGGGGAGCAACTAATGAAAAACTGTTTTTT.

This clonotype has just a few counts. The chain links TRBV20-1 to TRBJ2-2; TRBD2 is a possible D gene (7 bases). The CDR3 has 14 residues. Germline V gene sequence: CDR1 DFQATT, CDR2 SNEGSKA (reference sequence). The ends were cut back, 5 bases at V and 1 base at J, with 11 bases in the middle. Written as DNA, the CDR3 is TGCAGTGCTGGGAGGGGGGGGAACACCGGGGAGCTGTTTTTT. This gives the protein CSAGRGGNTGELFF.

CDR3 residues: CASSEARLLRSYGYTF. The CDR3 coding sequence is TGTGCCAGCAGTGAAGCGAGGCTGCTCCGGTCCTATGGCTACACCTTC. The chain is built from TRBV25-1 and TRBJ1-2; D is unclear. There are 16 residues in the CDR3. With 2 bases removed from V and 4 bases from J, the gap between germline ends came to 17 bases. Germline CDR1 is MGHDK and CDR2 is SYGVNS.

This clonotype was counted ten times or more. J is TRBJ1-2 and V is TRBV25-1, with no clear D. The CDR3 extends over 12 amino acids. Trimming removed 6 bases from V and 4 bases from J, with 9 bases in between. Germline CDR1 and CDR2: MGHDK and SYGVNS. As DNA, the CDR3 is TGTGCCAGCAGCGGACTGGGCTATGGCTACACCTTC. This gives the protein CASSGLGYGYTF.

Turning to this clonotype: Given a much more abundant clone one base away, this may be a read error. As the CDR3 is not closed by the conserved phenylalanine or tryptophan, this likely results from a read error. V is TRBV7-9 and J is TRBJ1-1; D is undetermined. The CDR3 length is 14 residues. The germline V gene has CDR1 SEHNR and CDR2 FQNEAQ (reference sequence). V shed 4 bases and J shed 1 base, with 10 bases lying between them. CDR3 nucleotides: TGTGCCAGCAGCTCCGGGTGGGGGAACACTGAAGCTTTCCTT. The encoded protein is CASSSGWGNTEAFL.

This clonotype has at least ten counts. CDR3 nucleotide sequence: TGTGCCAGTACGACAGAGCTCACCTACGAGCAGTACTTC. Translated: CASTTELTYEQYF. The rearrangement joins TRBV2 to TRBJ2-7, with a weak D call TRBD1 (5 bases). The ends were cut back, 9 bases at V and 2 bases at J, with 14 bases in the middle. Germline V gives CDR1 SNHLY, CDR2 FYNNEI. The CDR3 is 13 amino acids.

This clonotype was found a few times. The chain uses TRBV25-1 and TRBJ1-6, with unresolved D. V lost 2 bases and J lost 8, with 7 bases in between. The CDR3 is 13 residues long. Germline V gives CDR1 MGHDK, CDR2 SYGVNS. The CDR3 nucleotides read TGTGCCAGCAGTGAAGGGGTGCATTCACCCCTCCACTTT. It is translated as CASSEGVHSPLHF. Full variable domain (rest looked up from reference TRBV25-1 and TRBJ1-6): EADIYQTPRYLVIGTGKKITLECSQTMGHDKMYWYQQDPGMELHLIHYSYGVNSTEKGDLSSESTVSRIRTEHFPLTLESARPSHTSQYLCASSEGVHSPLHFGNGTRLTVT.

The chain combines TRBV7-2 with TRBJ2-7; 9 bases are shared with TRBD1. The CDR3 contains 15 residues. Trimming at V came to 8 bases and at J to 4 bases, leaving 12 bases not matched to a gene. Per the germline V gene, CDR1 is SGHTA and CDR2 is FQGNSA. CDR3 DNA: TGTGCCAGCTCACCGACTTTAGGACAGGGGTACGAGCAGTACTTC. Translation gives CASSPTLGQGYEQYF.

This chain joins TRBV12-3 or TRBV12-4 and TRBJ1-6; the D gene is possibly TRBD1 (6 bases). The V end was cut by 5 bases, the J end by 5 bases, with 13 bases between. The CDR3 sequence is 15 residues long. The CDR3: CASSPPGQDNSPLHF. The CDR3 DNA reads TGTGCCAGCAGTCCTCCGGGACAAGATAATTCACCCCTCCACTTT.

This clonotype was observed many times. V gene TRBV4-3 combines with J gene TRBJ2-7; D remains unclear. The ends were cut back, 1 base at V and 0 bases at J, with 7 bases in the middle. This CDR3 has 14 amino acids. Germline loops: CDR1 LGHNA, CDR2 YSLEER. CDR3 region: CASSQVVGSYEQYF. The CDR3 bases are TGCGCCAGCAGCCAAGTCGTGGGCTCCTACGAGCAGTACTTC.

In its sample, this clonotype was seen many times. The chain recombines TRBV5-1 with TRBJ1-4; TRBD1 matches at 7 bases. The germline CDR1 and CDR2 sequences are SGHRS and YFSETQ. The CDR3 runs to 13 residues. After removal of 4 bases from V and 9 bases from J, the junction contained 6 bases not matched to a gene. The CDR3 region has the DNA TGCGCCAGCAGCCCCAAGACAGGGAAAAAACTGTTTTTT. It is translated as CASSPKTGKKLFF.

This sequence joins TRBV19 and TRBJ2-5; TRBD1 agrees at 8 bases. V lost 6 bases to trimming and J lost 9 bases; unmatched junction nucleotides: 21. The CDR3 runs to 17 residues. Germline CDR1 reads LNHDA; CDR2 reads SQIVND (reference sequence). The CDR3 is CASSPPRQGASNQPQYF. CDR3 nucleotides: TGTGCCAGTAGCCCCCCTCGTCAGGGGGCGAGCAATCAGCCCCAGTACTTC.

About this clonotype: A much larger clone differs by one base, so this may be a read error. The conserved phenylalanine or tryptophan is not found at the CDR3 terminus, so this likely reflects a read error. V gene TRBV20-1 combines with J gene TRBJ1-2, with D uncertain. The CDR3 has 12 residues. The V gene lost 2 bases and the J gene lost 2 bases, with 6 bases spanning the gap. Germline V lookup: CDR1 DFQATT, CDR2 SNEGSKA (reference sequence). CDR3: CSARHVNYGYTL. DNA for the CDR3: TGCAGTGCTAGACATGTCAACTATGGCTACACCCTC.

At least ten counts were recorded for this clonotype. V usage is TRBV15 and J usage is TRBJ1-5, with no clear D. V was shortened by 3 bases and J by 2 bases, with 11 bases between the two germline ends. CDR3 length: 15 amino acids. From germline, CDR1 is LNHNV and CDR2 YYDKDF (reference sequence). CDR3 DNA: TGTGCCACCAGCAGTCCTTATGGTCGCAATCAGCCCCAGCATTTT. Amino acid sequence: CATSSPYGRNQPQHF.

This clonotype was detected a few times. V is TRBV12-3 or TRBV12-4 and J is TRBJ2-7; D may be TRBD1 (5 bases). This CDR3 contains 14 residues. The V and J ends lost 2 bases and 2 bases respectively, with 10 bases between them. In nucleotides, the CDR3 is TGTGCCAGCAGTTTACAACAGGATACCTACGAGCAGTACTTC. Residues: CASSLQQDTYEQYF.

This clonotype was seen at least ten times. V and J are TRBV15 and TRBJ2-5, with 8 bases identical to TRBD1. CDR1 LNHNV and CDR2 YYDKDF come from the germline V gene (reference sequence). The CDR3 sequence is 15 residues long. V was pared by 4 bases and J by 2 bases, with 6 bases of the junction left unmatched. CDR3 sequence (DNA): TGTGCCACCAGCAAAGCACAGGGGGGTCAAGAGACCCAGTACTTC. It specifies CATSKAQGGQETQYF.

This clonotype turned up a few times. The V and J genes are TRBV12-3 or TRBV12-4 and TRBJ2-7, with TRBD2 matching over 7 bases. This CDR3 region has 14 residues. The V and J ends lost 1 base and 3 bases, in that order; junction bases with no gene match: 3. CDR3 amino acids: CASSLGEGYYEQYF. For the CDR3, the DNA is TGTGCCAGCAGTTTAGGGGAGGGGTACTACGAGCAGTACTTC.

This clonotype has more than one count but fewer than ten. The V gene is TRBV5-1, the J gene TRBJ2-7; D unclear. The V end lost 0 bases, the J end lost 7 bases, and 8 bases lay between the germline ends. This CDR3 is 12 amino acids long. Germline values: CDR1 SGHRS, CDR2 YFSETQ. This CDR3 is CASSLVRSEQYF. The DNA for the CDR3 is TGCGCCAGCAGCTTGGTTCGTTCGGAGCAGTACTTC.

Concerning this clonotype: One end of the junction fails to match germline, which may point to a read error. The chain combines TRBV7-8 with TRBJ1-1; D unresolved. The CDR3 length is 13 residues. Germline V CDR1 and CDR2: SGHVS, FQNEAQ. The CDR3 reads CASSIVYNTEASF. DNA of the CDR3: TGTGCCAGCAGCATCGTTTATAACACTGAAGCTTCCTTT.

V usage is TRBV29-1 and J usage is TRBJ2-5, with TRBD1 matching over 10 bases. The CDR3 contains 13 residues. CDR1 SQVTM and CDR2 ANQGSEA come from the germline V gene. V was clipped by 4 bases and J by 3 bases; unmatched bases: 2. The CDR3, as DNA: TGCAGCGTTGCGGGACAGGGGAAAGAGACCCAGTACTTC. Amino acid sequence: CSVAGQGKETQYF.

This clonotype was detected many times. The genes are TRBV2 and TRBJ1-2; D gene ambiguous. Trimming took off 3 bases at V and 2 bases at J, with 7 bases between the two ends. This CDR3 spans 13 amino acids. Germline lookup yields CDR1 SNHLY and CDR2 FYNNEI. This chain's CDR3 is CASSDLPNYGYTF. The CDR3 DNA is TGTGCCAGCAGTGACCTTCCGAACTATGGCTACACCTTC.

With regard to this clonotype: Relative to the germline gene, one junction end is altered; a read error may explain this. V and J are TRBV7-2 and TRBJ2-2; tentatively, D is TRBD2 (7 bases). The V gene's germline CDR1 is SGHTA and CDR2 FQGNSA. The CDR3 has 16 residues. The CDR3 nucleotides read TGCGCCAGCAGCCAAGGGCGGGGGCGCGGGACCGGGGAGCTGTTTTTT. This sequence encodes CASSQGRGRGTGELFF.

Regarding this clonotype: A read error may be the cause here, since a much bigger clone is one base away. This chain joins TRBV9 and TRBJ2-2, with a possible D match to TRBD2 (6 bases). CDR1 and CDR2 (germline): SGDLS, YYNGEE. The CDR3 consists of 14 residues. Trimming left V 7 bases short and J 5 bases short, with 15 bases between. Here the CDR3 reads CASGGGDWTGELFF. The CDR3 DNA follows: TGTGCCAGCGGCGGCGGGGATTGGACCGGGGAGCTGTTTTTT.

This clonotype was detected ten times or more. The V gene is TRBV29-1, the J gene TRBJ2-5, with TRBD2 identical over 7 bases. The CDR3 is 18 residues long. Germline V gene lookup returns CDR1 SQVTM and CDR2 ANQGSEA. V lost 5 bases to trimming and J lost 7 bases; unmatched junction nucleotides: 25. In DNA form, the CDR3 reads TGCAGCGTTTACGGGAGGAGTTTCACCGGGACCCAACCCGGGACCCAGTACTTC. It yields the protein CSVYGRSFTGTQPGTQYF.

V and J are TRBV5-1 and TRBJ1-6, with TRBD1 matching over 7 bases. J was trimmed by 6 bases and V by 6 bases; bases with no gene match: 3. The CDR3 is 13 amino acids. CDR1 is SGHRS and CDR2 is YFSETQ in the germline V gene. The CDR3 spells CASKQGGNSPLHF. CDR3 bases: TGCGCCAGCAAGCAGGGGGGTAATTCACCCCTCCACTTT.

This chain uses TRBV5-1 with TRBJ2-7; TRBD1 might be the D (5 bases). The V end was cut by 0 bases, the J end by 3 bases, with 16 bases between. CDR1 and CDR2 from the germline V gene are SGHRS and YFSETQ. The CDR3 length is 16 residues. The CDR3 DNA follows: TGCGCCAGCAGCTTGGTAGGTGGACAAAGCTTCTACGAGCAGTACTTC. This sequence encodes CASSLVGGQSFYEQYF.

In its sample, this clonotype was seen a few times. This chain uses TRBV25-1 with TRBJ1-4; TRBD1 is a possible D gene (5 bases). The CDR3 has 14 amino acids. Trimming removed 5 bases from V and 7 bases from J, with 14 bases in between. Germline CDR1 and CDR2: MGHDK and SYGVNS. In DNA, the CDR3 is TGTGCCAGCAGTTTATTGACGGGGGGTGAAAAACTGTTTTTT. This codes for CASSLLTGGEKLFF.

The rearrangement links TRBV3-1 to TRBJ1-5; D is undetermined. CDR1 is LGHDT and CDR2 is YNNKEL in the germline V gene (reference sequence). The CDR3 length is 15 residues. V was trimmed by 8 bases and J by 0 bases, leaving 14 bases between them. The CDR3 sequence: CASSPASISNQPQHF. The DNA for the CDR3 is TGTGCCAGCTCACCTGCTAGTATTAGCAATCAGCCCCAGCATTTT.